This entry lists 3 T cell receptor beta chains sequenced from one sample in a study of tissue T cells after allogeneic stem cell transplantation. Here immunoSEQ multiplex PCR was the method, and the copy in TCRdb shows in-frame clones only, minus some. The sample records approximately 50,000 clones, about 73% being singletons. Material for sequencing was sorted cells pooled from one or two spleens. These receptors were collected from a pool of C57BL/6 mice in good health.

For this clone: All gene names here are mouse names. Here the CDR3 reads CASGGGTGVNYAEQFF. CDR3 DNA (partial): TGTGCCAGCGGTGGGGGGACTGGGGTAAACTATGCTGAGCAGTTC. The V and J genes are TRBV13-2 and TRBJ2-1, with TRBD2 matching 10 bases. Read sequence stops 1 residue before the CDR3 end, and the germline J gene provides the missing end. The V segment lost 3 bases and the J segment 1 base; nucleotides outside the gene matches: 4. This CDR3 has 16 amino acids. CDR1 and CDR2 (germline): NNHNN, SYGAGS (reference sequence).

Of note for this clone: The gene names here belong to mouse. The read ends 1 residue early relative to the CDR3; the germline J gene fills the gap. The V and J genes are TRBV1 and TRBJ2-4, with D perhaps matching TRBD1 (5 bases). The V gene lost 3 bases and the J gene lost 2 bases, with 6 bases spanning the gap. In germline, CDR1 is NSQYPW, CDR2 LRSPGD (reference sequence). The CDR3 is 13 amino acids. Incomplete CDR3 DNA: TGCACCTGCAGTGCCAGGGATCAAAACACCTTGTAC. Translation: CTCSARDQNTLY. The complete CDR3 protein is CTCSARDQNTLYF.

The sample holds a few counts of this clone. Mouse germline and gene names are used. The DNA ends 1 residue before the CDR3 does, and the rest of the CDR3 is filled in from the germline J gene. The V gene is TRBV2, the J gene TRBJ2-7; the match to TRBD1 covers 9 bases. This CDR3 region has 16 residues. V was pared by 1 base and J by 0 bases, with 4 bases of the junction left unmatched. CDR1 is LGHNA and CDR2 is YSYQKL in the germline V gene. CDR3 in amino acids: CASSQAATGGSYEQYF. The CDR3 bases that were read are TGTGCCAGCAGCCAAGCCGCGACAGGGGGCTCCTATGAACAGTAC.